Listed below are T cell receptor beta chains from one sample, sequenced in a study of vaccination and CD4 T cells after COVID-19. No antigen is known for these receptors. TCRdb called the PCR reads again in MiXCR, with one record for every CDR3 protein. In the table there are roughly 21,000 distinct CDR3 sequences, around 68% of which are singletons. This specimen consisted of CD4+ T cells from blood, cultured in vitro, obtained before SARS-CoV-2 vaccination. These receptors all come from a human donor who received a COVID-19 vaccine. The CDR3 runs from the conserved cysteine through the conserved F or W. Fields, in order: V gene, J gene, D gene, clone size, CDR3 DNA, CDR3 protein. The D gene is left open where the match is weak. Size values are once, few and many counts, or a class for expanded clones, and some rows have none.

TRBV30	TRBJ1-6	TRBD1	few	TGTGCCTGGGGGACAGGGAATTCACCCCTCCACTTT	CAWGTGNSPLHF
TRBV7-9	TRBJ1-2	TRBD1	few	TGTGCCAGCAGCTCCCACAGGGGTGTAGATGGCTACACCTTC	CASSSHRGVDGYTF
TRBV7-2	TRBJ2-1	TRBD2	few	TGTGCCAGCAGCTTCTTCCCTGCGGCGGGAGTCGATGAGCAGTTCTTC	CASSFFPAAGVDEQFF
TRBV4-2	TRBJ2-5	TRBD2	once	TGTGCCAGCAGCCAAGATTCCGGGCGGGGGGCCCAAGAGATCCAGTACTTC	CASSQDSGRGAQEIQYF
TRBV20-1	TRBJ2-5	-	few	TGCAGTCCAACCGGAGAGAAAGAGACCCAGTACTTC	CSPTGEKETQYF
TRBV7-9	TRBJ1-3	-	-	TGTGCCAGCAGCTTAGGGAGTGGAAACACCATATATTTT	CASSLGSGNTIYF
TRBV30	TRBJ1-5	-	-	TGTGCCTGGAGTTCGGACAGAATTTATAGCAATCAGCCCCAGCATTTT	CAWSSDRIYSNQPQHF
TRBV7-9	TRBJ1-3	-	few	TGTGCCAGCAGCGTCCAGGGCCCTTACTCTGGAAACACCATATATTTT	CASSVQGPYSGNTIYF
TRBV20-1	TRBJ1-2	-	-	TGCAGTGCTAGATCGGAGACAACCGCTGACTATGGCTACACCTTC	CSARSETTADYGYTF
TRBV10-1	TRBJ2-5	-	-	TGCGCCAGCAGTGTTATGGAGGTCCCACAAGAGACCCAGTACTTC	CASSVMEVPQETQYF
TRBV19	TRBJ1-4	TRBD1	-	TGTGCCAGTAGTCGGACAGGGCCGGCTAATGAAAAACTGTTTTTT	CASSRTGPANEKLFF
TRBV20-1	TRBJ2-1	TRBD2	-	TGCAGTGCGCGCCCGGGACTAGTCTCCTACAATGAGCAGTTCTTC	CSARPGLVSYNEQFF
TRBV24-1	TRBJ2-3	TRBD1	-	TGTGCCACCAGTGATTCCCGGACAGGGGTAAAGCAGTATTTT	CATSDSRTGVKQYF
TRBV25-1	TRBJ2-2	-	-	TGTGCCAGCAGTGAACTAGGCGGCAGAGCGAACACCGGGGAGCTGTTTTTT	CASSELGGRANTGELFF
TRBV20-1	TRBJ1-5	-	-	TGCAGTGCTAGAGATGAACCGGGACACAATCAGCCCCAGCATTTT	CSARDEPGHNQPQHF
TRBV20-1	TRBJ2-3	TRBD1	-	TGCAGTGCTAGAGAACGGACAGGAAGGGCAGATACGCAGTATTTT	CSARERTGRADTQYF
TRBV7-6	TRBJ1-1	-	-	TGTGCCAGCAGCTTAGGGAGGAACACTGAAGCTTTCTTT	CASSLGRNTEAFF
TRBV30	TRBJ1-2	-	-	TGTGCCTGGAGTGTCAGGGGAAGCTATGGCTACACCTTC	CAWSVRGSYGYTF
TRBV9	TRBJ2-2	TRBD2	once	TGTGCCAGCAGCGTCGGGGGGTGGAACACCGGGGAGCTGTTTTTT	CASSVGGWNTGELFF
TRBV30	TRBJ1-6	TRBD1	-	TGTGCCTGGAGTCAGGGGGCAGCCGAGAGGAATTCACCCCTCCACTTT	CAWSQGAAERNSPLHF
TRBV2	TRBJ2-7	-	-	TGTGCCAGCAGTCGGACCTTCTCTGCCTACGAGCAGTACTTC	CASSRTFSAYEQYF
TRBV12-3/TRBV12-4	TRBJ2-7	-	-	TGTGCCAGCAGGCCCAAAGGGGGGATGACCTACGAGCAGTACTTC	CASRPKGGMTYEQYF
TRBV20-1	TRBJ2-2	TRBD2	-	TGCAGTGCTGGGGGAGCGGGGGGGCTGCCCGGGGAGCTGTTTTTT	CSAGGAGGLPGELFF
TRBV20-1	TRBJ1-3	-	few	TGCAGTGCTAGGACCTCTGGAAACACCATATATTTT	CSARTSGNTIYF
TRBV27	TRBJ2-3	TRBD2	-	TGTGCCAGCAGTTCGCCGGGACTAGCTAGCACAGATACGCAGTATTTT	CASSSPGLASTDTQYF
TRBV7-2	TRBJ2-3	-	-	TGTGCCAGCAGCTTTGTCCAGGGTATCGGCGCAGATACGCAGTATTTT	CASSFVQGIGADTQYF
TRBV7-6	TRBJ2-5	-	-	TGTGCCAGCAGCTTAAAGTCCCCCCAAGAGACCCAGTACTTC	CASSLKSPQETQYF
TRBV2	TRBJ2-7	-	once	TGTGCCAGCAGTGTAGGGGCCACCCAGTACTTC	CASSVGATQYF
TRBV20-1	TRBJ1-2	-	-	TGCAGTGCTTACAGGATCAACTATGGCTACACCTTC	CSAYRINYGYTF
TRBV20-1	TRBJ2-5	TRBD2	few	TGCAGTGCTAGAATCCAGCGGGGGCAGGAGACCCAGTACTTC	CSARIQRGQETQYF
TRBV6-1	TRBJ2-5	-	-	TGTGCCAGCAGACGAGTTGGCAGTGGGTACCAAGAGACCCAGTACTTC	CASRRVGSGYQETQYF
TRBV6-1	TRBJ2-5	-	-	TGTGCCAGCAGTGAAGACAGGGCGAGACAAGAGACCCAGTACTTC	CASSEDRARQETQYF
TRBV19	TRBJ2-3	-	-	TGTGCCAGTAGTATAGGGACAGTGTATGGGGATACGCAGTATTTT	CASSIGTVYGDTQYF
TRBV19	TRBJ2-7	-	once	TGTGCCAGTAGTATAGCCAGAGCCTCCTACGAGCAGTACTTC	CASSIARASYEQYF
TRBV6-1	TRBJ1-2	-	-	TGTGCCAGCAAATCCCCGCAGGGAGACAACTATGGCTACACCTTC	CASKSPQGDNYGYTF
TRBV19	TRBJ2-5	-	few	TGTGCCAGTAGTATGGGATCAAACCAAGAGACCCAGTACTTC	CASSMGSNQETQYF
TRBV6-1	TRBJ2-1	TRBD1	-	TGTGCCAGCAGTGAATACGGGACAGGGATGAATGAGCAGTTCTTC	CASSEYGTGMNEQFF
TRBV29-1	TRBJ1-1	TRBD1	-	TGCAGCGCCGCGGACAGGGGGAAAGCTTTCTTT	CSAADRGKAFF
TRBV19	TRBJ2-3	TRBD2	-	TGTGCCAGTAGTACCTCTGTAGCGGGGGCTGGTACAGATACGCAGTATTTT	CASSTSVAGAGTDTQYF
TRBV7-9	TRBJ1-1	-	-	TGTGCCAGCAGCCTCCGGCTTGAAGCTTTCTTT	CASSLRLEAFF
TRBV7-2	TRBJ2-3	-	once	TGTGCCAGCAGCTTAGGAGCGGCTACCTTCACAGATACGCAGTATTTT	CASSLGAATFTDTQYF
TRBV30	TRBJ1-2	-	-	TGTGCCTGGAGTGTACAGGATCGTGGTGGCTACACCTTC	CAWSVQDRGGYTF
TRBV27	TRBJ1-6	-	-	TGTGCCAGCAGTGGATCAGAAACCTCCTATAATTCACCCCTCCACTTT	CASSGSETSYNSPLHF
TRBV12-3/TRBV12-4	TRBJ1-1	-	-	TGTGCCAGCAGTTTATCAGGGCGTGGGACTGAAGCTTTCTTT	CASSLSGRGTEAFF
TRBV10-3	TRBJ1-1	-	few	TGTGCCATCAGTGAGTCCTCGGGGAACAGAAAAGCTTTCTTT	CAISESSGNRKAFF
TRBV7-7	TRBJ2-7	-	-	TGTGCCAGCAGCTTAGGCAGATACTACGAGCAGTACTTC	CASSLGRYYEQYF
TRBV6-1	TRBJ1-2	-	few	TGTGCCAGCAGTGAAAGGTTTACAGTCGACTATGGCTACACCTTC	CASSERFTVDYGYTF
TRBV19	TRBJ1-1	-	-	TGTGCCAGTAGGGCAGGGTGGGGCACTGAAGCTTTCTTT	CASRAGWGTEAFF
TRBV18	TRBJ1-5	-	-	TGTGCCAGCTCTCCCGATTATGGGGGTATCTCCAATCAGCCCCAGCATTTT	CASSPDYGGISNQPQHF
TRBV7-2	TRBJ1-1	-	few	TGTGCCAGCAGCTTAGTTGGGGAGAGCACTGAAGCTTTCTTT	CASSLVGESTEAFF
TRBV30	TRBJ2-3	-	-	TGTGCCTGGAGTCTGGGAGGGGGCTTCACAGATACGCAGTATTTT	CAWSLGGGFTDTQYF
TRBV30	TRBJ2-3	-	-	TGTGCCCACGCAGGGCCACGGACTAGCACAGATACGCAGTATTTT	CAHAGPRTSTDTQYF
TRBV30	TRBJ1-4	TRBD1	-	TGTGCCTGGACCAGGGGGCGAGGAGAAAAACTGTTTTTT	CAWTRGRGEKLFF
TRBV20-1	TRBJ2-7	TRBD1	-	TGCAGTGCTAGTCCCTCCGGGACAGGGGACTACGAGCAGTACTTC	CSASPSGTGDYEQYF